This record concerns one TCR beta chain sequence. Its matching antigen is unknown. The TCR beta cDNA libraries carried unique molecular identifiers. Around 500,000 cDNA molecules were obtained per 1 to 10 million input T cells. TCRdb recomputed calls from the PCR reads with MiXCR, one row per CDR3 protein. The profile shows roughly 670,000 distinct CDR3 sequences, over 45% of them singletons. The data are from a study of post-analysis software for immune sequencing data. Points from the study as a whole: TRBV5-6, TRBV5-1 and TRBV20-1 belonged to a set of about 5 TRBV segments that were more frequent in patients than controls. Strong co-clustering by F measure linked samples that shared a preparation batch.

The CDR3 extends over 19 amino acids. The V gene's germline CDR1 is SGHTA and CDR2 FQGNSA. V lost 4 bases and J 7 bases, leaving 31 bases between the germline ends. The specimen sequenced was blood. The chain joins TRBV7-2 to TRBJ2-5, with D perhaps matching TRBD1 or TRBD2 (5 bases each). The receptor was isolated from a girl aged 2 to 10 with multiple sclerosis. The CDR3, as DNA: TGTGCCAGCAGCTCCAATTATGGACGGTCGGGACCCACCTCCGGGACCCAGTACTTC. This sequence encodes CASSSNYGRSGPTSGTQYF.